Shown below are 3 T cell receptor beta chains from a single sample sequenced in a study of OX40 agonist ivuxolimab in advanced cancers. Some clones are missing from TCRdb's copy, which holds only in-frame ones; the method was immunoSEQ multiplex PCR. The sample records about 20,000 clones, around 80% being singletons. The sequenced sample was CD4+ or CD8+ T cells sorted from blood, obtained in a trial of the OX40 agonist ivuxolimab. The receptors here all came from an adult with an advanced solid tumor such as melanoma, head and neck, liver or kidney cancer.

This clone appeared once. The V and J genes are TRBV27 and TRBJ2-7; D not resolved. Germline V gene lookup returns CDR1 MNHEY and CDR2 SMNVEV (reference sequence). CDR3 length: 15 residues. Trimming took 3 bases from V and 3 from J, leaving 15 bases between them. CDR3 residues: CASSFRPLGNYEQYF. As DNA, the CDR3 is TGTGCCAGCAGTTTTAGGCCCTTGGGAAACTACGAGCAGTACTTC.

The chain uses TRBV27 and TRBJ2-5; maybe TRBD2 (6 bases). CDR3 length: 14 residues. In germline, CDR1 is MNHEY, CDR2 SMNVEV (reference sequence). The ends were cut back, 5 bases at V and 5 bases at J, with 15 bases in the middle. Here the CDR3 DNA reads TGTGCCAGCAGTCGGGGGACGGCACGCGAGACCCAGTACTTC. It codes for CASSRGTARETQYF.

The V gene is TRBV30, the J gene TRBJ2-1, with D uncertain. The V and J ends lost 0 bases and 9 bases respectively, with 12 bases between them. The CDR3 runs to 13 residues. CDR1 GTSNPN and CDR2 SVGIG come from the germline V gene (reference sequence). The CDR3 DNA reads as TGTGCCTGGAGTGTATTTTGGCGTGGTGAGCAGTTCTTC. Protein sequence: CAWSVFWRGEQFF.